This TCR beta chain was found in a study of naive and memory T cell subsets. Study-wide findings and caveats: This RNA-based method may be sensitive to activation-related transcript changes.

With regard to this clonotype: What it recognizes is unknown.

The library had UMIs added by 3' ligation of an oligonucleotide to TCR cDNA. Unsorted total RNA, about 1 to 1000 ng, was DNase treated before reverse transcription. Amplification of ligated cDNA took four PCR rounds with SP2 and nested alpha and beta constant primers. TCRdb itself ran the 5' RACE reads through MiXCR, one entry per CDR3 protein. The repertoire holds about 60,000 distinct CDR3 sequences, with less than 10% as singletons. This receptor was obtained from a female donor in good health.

The CDR3 region is CAWSETGVGYTF. CDR3 DNA sequence: TGTGCCTGGAGTGAGACAGGGGTAGGCTACACCTTC. The rearrangement joins TRBV30 to TRBJ1-2, with 8 bases fitting TRBD1. After removal of 1 base from V and 8 bases from J, the junction contained 3 bases not matched to a gene. Per the germline V gene, CDR1 is GTSNPN and CDR2 is SVGIG (reference sequence). This CDR3 has 12 residues.